The 22 T cell receptor beta chains presented below share a single source sample, sequenced in a study of cytomegalovirus exposure and HLA in healthy donors. PCR employed 60 Vbeta and 13 Jbeta primers. Only in-frame clones appear in the TCRdb table, and some are missing; sequencing was by immunoSEQ multiplex PCR. The profile covers 85,000 to 100,000 clones, with around 80% appearing a single time and over 2.5% taken by the ten largest. Sequencing was carried out using PBMCs. These receptors came from a male donor in good health and CMV-seropositive.

The chain uses TRBV30 and TRBJ2-3; D perhaps matches TRBD2 (6 bases). Germline V gene sequence: CDR1 GTSNPN, CDR2 SVGIG (reference sequence). Trimming took 0 bases from V and 6 from J, leaving 10 bases between them. The CDR3 extends over 13 amino acids. The CDR3 coding sequence is TGTGCCTGGAGTGTACGGGAGCGCGATACGCAGTATTTT. Its protein is CAWSVRERDTQYF.

CDR3 coding DNA: TGTGCCAGCAGTTACTCCGGCCAGGGTCCCTATGGCTACACCTTC. It is translated as CASSYSGQGPYGYTF. The rearrangement joins TRBV6-5 to TRBJ1-2, with TRBD1 as a possible D gene (5 bases). Trimming took 0 bases from V and 4 from J, leaving 12 bases between them. The CDR3 consists of 15 residues. CDR1 and CDR2 (germline): MNHEY, SVGAGI.

This chain connects TRBV28 to TRBJ1-6; D unresolved. The length of the CDR3 is 11 residues. The V end was cut by 10 bases, the J end by 7 bases, with 8 bases between. Germline V gene data show CDR1 as MDHEN and CDR2 as SYDVKM. The CDR3 protein is CATRKNSPLHF. CDR3 coding DNA: TGTGCCACGCGGAAGAATTCACCCCTCCACTTT. Supplemented by reference TRBV28 and TRBJ1-6, the full variable domain reads DVKVTQSSRYLVKRTGEKVFLECVQDMDHENMFWYRQDPGLGLRLIYFSYDVKMKEKGDIPEGYSVSREKKERFSLILESASTNQTSMYLCATRKNSPLHFGNGTRLTVT.

The chain carries TRBV9 and TRBJ2-1; D is uncertain. Germline values: CDR1 SGDLS, CDR2 YYNGEE. This CDR3 has 12 amino acids. V was cut by 0 bases and J by 9 bases, with 7 bases left in between. The chain's CDR3 is CASSVALSEQFF. The DNA of the CDR3 is TGTGCCAGCAGCGTAGCCTTGAGTGAGCAGTTCTTC. The whole variable domain, remainder taken from reference TRBV9 and TRBJ2-1, is DSGVTQTPKHLITATGQRVTLRCSPRSGDLSVYWYQQSLDQGLQFLIQYYNGEERAKGNILERFSAQQFPDLHSELNLSSLELGDSALYFCASSVALSEQFFGPGTRLTVL.

V is TRBV6-5 and J is TRBJ2-3; D call uncertain. Trimming removed 2 bases from V and 5 bases from J, with 11 bases in between. The germline gives CDR1 MNHEY, CDR2 SVGAGI. The CDR3 consists of 14 residues. CDR3 in amino acids: CASSYRRSGDTQYF. DNA of the CDR3: TGTGCCAGCAGTTACCGGCGGTCGGGAGATACGCAGTATTTT.

The chain couples TRBV9 to TRBJ1-1; no clear D gene. This CDR3 has 16 residues. V was shortened by 0 bases and J by 1 base, with 13 bases between the two germline ends. The germline CDR1 and CDR2 sequences are SGDLS and YYNGEE. CDR3 amino acids: CASSVAGGLGNTEAFF. CDR3 DNA sequence: TGTGCCAGCAGCGTAGCTGGAGGGCTGGGGAACACTGAAGCTTTCTTT.

The chain joins TRBV27 to TRBJ1-1; possible D gene TRBD1, 6 bases. Trimming left V 6 bases short and J 2 bases short, with 10 bases between. The CDR3 spans 13 residues. Germline V gene data show CDR1 as MNHEY and CDR2 as SMNVEV (reference sequence). Written as DNA, the CDR3 is TGTGCCAGCAGCGCGGGGGCCAACACTGAAGCTTTCTTT. It yields the protein CASSAGANTEAFF.

The V call is TRBV14, the J call TRBJ2-7; 8 bases agree with TRBD1. This CDR3 comprises 15 residues. Germline trimming cut 4 bases from V and 4 bases from J; bases unmatched to any gene: 9. CDR1 and CDR2 from the germline V gene are SGHDN and FVKESK. CDR3 in amino acids: CASSRRTGSGYEQYF. The CDR3 DNA is TGTGCCAGCAGCCGGAGGACAGGGTCGGGGTACGAGCAGTACTTC.

The chain recombines TRBV27 with TRBJ2-5; D might be TRBD1 (6 bases). Between the trimmed V and J ends, which lost 2 bases and 5 bases, there was a span of 9 bases. This CDR3 region has 13 residues. CDR1 is MNHEY, CDR2 SMNVEV, per germline (reference sequence). The CDR3 region is CASSLRQGETQYF. CDR3 sequence (DNA): TGTGCCAGCAGTTTACGTCAGGGGGAGACCCAGTACTTC.

The chain uses TRBV4-1 and TRBJ2-7; possible D gene TRBD1, 6 bases. Germline CDR1 and CDR2: MGHRA and YSYEKL. Trimming took 1 base from V and 7 from J, leaving 14 bases between them. The CDR3 contains 14 residues. The CDR3 is CASSQGPTGNEQYF. The CDR3 nucleotides read TGCGCCAGCAGCCAAGGCCCGACAGGTAATGAGCAGTACTTC.

The chain is built from TRBV7-9 and TRBJ2-3, with 7 bases identical to TRBD2. CDR1 and CDR2 (germline): SEHNR, FQNEAQ (reference sequence). V was clipped by 1 base and J by 6 bases; unmatched bases: 7. There are 15 residues in the CDR3. CDR3 in DNA: TGTGCCAGCAGCTTAGGGGTGACTAGCAGGGATACGCAGTATTTT. This codes for CASSLGVTSRDTQYF.

This clone appeared a few times. This chain uses TRBV25-1 with TRBJ2-2, with D possibly matching TRBD2 (6 bases). The V end was cut by 4 bases, the J end by 5 bases, with 8 bases between. Looked up from germline, CDR1 is MGHDK and CDR2 is SYGVNS. The CDR3 contains 13 residues. In DNA, the CDR3 is TGTGCCAGCAGTGCGGGAGATACCGGGGAGCTGTTTTTT. Protein: CASSAGDTGELFF. The complete variable domain, with remaining parts taken from reference TRBV25-1 and TRBJ2-2, reads EADIYQTPRYLVIGTGKKITLECSQTMGHDKMYWYQQDPGMELHLIHYSYGVNSTEKGDLSSESTVSRIRTEHFPLTLESARPSHTSQYLCASSAGDTGELFFGEGSRLTVL.

The chain joins TRBV25-1 to TRBJ2-1; no reliable D call. Germline loops: CDR1 MGHDK, CDR2 SYGVNS. This CDR3 has 12 amino acids. V lost 1 base, J lost 8 bases, and 6 bases lay in between. Here the CDR3 DNA reads TGTGCCAGCAGTGAATCTCGTGATGAGCAGTTCTTC. Protein: CASSESRDEQFF.

J is TRBJ1-1 and V is TRBV5-1, with D possibly being TRBD1 (5 bases). There are 14 residues in the CDR3. V dropped 1 base and J dropped 6 bases, with 13 bases sitting between them. Germline CDR1 SGHRS, CDR2 YFSETQ. CDR3 in DNA: TGCGCCAGCAGCTTGACCACAGGAAGCGCTGAAGCTTTCTTT. It encodes CASSLTTGSAEAFF.

The chain joins TRBV12-5 to TRBJ2-3; TRBD2 matches 8 bases. CDR1 and CDR2 (germline): LGHNT, FRNRAP. V was clipped by 3 bases and J by 2 bases; unmatched bases: 4. This CDR3 is built from 15 residues. The DNA of the CDR3 is TGTGCTAGTGGTTTAGCGGGGGCAAACACAGATACGCAGTATTTT. Translated, it gives CASGLAGANTDTQYF.

The V call is TRBV6-1, the J call TRBJ2-7; 12 bases agree with TRBD1. Germline loops: CDR1 MNHNS, CDR2 SASEGT. V lost 3 bases and J lost 2; bases outside the gene matches: 2. There are 15 residues in the CDR3. The CDR3 is CASSDRDRGPYEQYF. Here the CDR3 DNA reads TGTGCCAGCAGTGACCGGGACAGGGGGCCCTACGAGCAGTACTTC.

The rearrangement uses TRBV6-5 and TRBJ2-7; 10 nucleotides align to TRBD1. The CDR3 runs 16 residues. Germline values: CDR1 MNHEY, CDR2 SVGAGI. The V gene end was trimmed by 4 bases and the J gene end by 0 bases; junction bases not matched to a gene: 6. The CDR3 loop is CASSFRQGASSYEQYF. Here the CDR3 DNA reads TGTGCCAGCAGTTTCCGACAGGGGGCTAGCTCCTACGAGCAGTACTTC.

The CDR3 coding sequence is TGTGCCAGCAGGTGGAGTGGGGGGGTCGACGAGCAGTACTTC. Residues: CASRWSGGVDEQYF. The chain recombines TRBV2 with TRBJ2-7; 7 positions match TRBD2. The CDR3 extends over 14 amino acids. The V and J ends lost 6 bases and 5 bases, in that order; junction bases with no gene match: 10. Germline V gene lookup returns CDR1 SNHLY and CDR2 FYNNEI.

As for this clone: In the same sample, other DNA sequences code for this CDR3. V usage is TRBV18 and J usage is TRBJ2-7, with TRBD1 identical over 7 bases. With V trimmed by 6 bases and J by 4 bases, 6 bases remained unmatched. The CDR3 has 13 residues. Germline assignment: CDR1 KGHSH and CDR2 LQKENI. The CDR3 loop reads CASSPGTAYEQYF. CDR3 DNA: TGTGCCAGCTCCCCCGGGACAGCTTACGAGCAGTACTTC.

The chain joins TRBV6-1 to TRBJ1-2; possibly TRBD1 for D (5 bases). Trimming stripped 0 bases from V and 6 bases from J, with 8 bases between. This CDR3 region has 13 residues. Germline lookup yields CDR1 MNHNS and CDR2 SASEGT. CDR3 sequence: CASSEAWGDGYTF. The CDR3 DNA reads TGTGCCAGCAGTGAAGCGTGGGGGGATGGCTACACCTTC.

The rearrangement uses TRBV19 and TRBJ2-6, with 10 bases identical to TRBD1. Germline CDR1 reads LNHDA; CDR2 reads SQIVND (reference sequence). This CDR3 is 17 amino acids long. J was trimmed by 0 bases and V by 4 bases; bases with no gene match: 3. CDR3 sequence reads: CASSRTGGGSGANVLTF. DNA of the CDR3: TGTGCCAGTAGTAGGACAGGGGGAGGCTCTGGGGCCAACGTCCTGACTTTC.

This rearrangement joins TRBV7-2 to TRBJ1-5; no definite D call. The ends were cut back, 5 bases at V and 5 bases at J, with 7 bases in the middle. The CDR3 loop spans 12 amino acids. The germline CDR1 and CDR2 sequences are SGHTA and FQGNSA. CDR3 residues: CASSRRDQPQHF. As DNA, the CDR3 is TGTGCCAGCAGCCGTCGGGATCAGCCCCAGCATTTT.